The 2 T cell receptor beta chains reported below all come from one sample, sequenced in a study of blood T cell repertoires in COVID-19. The assay was immunoSEQ multiplex PCR, and TCRdb's table has in-frame clones only and misses some. This table has 180,000 or so clones, approximately 84% appearing once. Sequenced material: peripheral blood. Receptors were obtained from a woman of 80 years or more with acute or convalescent COVID-19.

The genes are TRBV27 and TRBJ1-4; no clear D gene. The CDR3 extends over 13 amino acids. Germline CDR1 MNHEY, CDR2 SMNVEV (reference sequence). The V end was cut by 3 bases, the J end by 5 bases, with 7 bases between. The CDR3 DNA reads TGTGCCAGCAGTTTGTGGCAGAATGAAAAACTGTTTTTT. Encoded protein: CASSLWQNEKLFF.

This rearrangement joins TRBV7-2 to TRBJ1-1; 7 bases align to TRBD1. After removal of 3 bases from V and 4 bases from J, the junction contained 5 bases not matched to a gene. The CDR3 is made up of 14 amino acids. In germline, CDR1 is SGHTA, CDR2 FQGNSA. The CDR3 region has the DNA TGTGCCAGCAGCTTGAAACAGGGGTTCACTGAAGCTTTCTTT. It translates to CASSLKQGFTEAFF.